What follows is one TCR beta chain and its context. V lost 6 bases and J lost 7; bases outside the gene matches: 10. Germline CDR1 and CDR2: WNHNN and SYGVQD (reference sequence). This CDR3 contains 14 residues. The data belong to a study of cytotoxic CD8 clonotypes in ibrutinib-treated CLL. The protocol was immunoSEQ multiplex PCR, while the TCRdb copy is restricted to in-frame clones and leaves out a portion. This repertoire shows about 140,000 clones, around 93% found once; its top ten account for more than 10%. Frozen PBMC stocks contributed around 2 micrograms of genomic DNA to the TCR beta libraries.

The sequence derives from a human donor with chronic lymphocytic leukemia. The sample was PBMCs, taken after 12 months of ibrutinib treatment. J is TRBJ1-2 and V is TRBV10-1; TRBD1 matches 8 bases. CDR3 DNA: TGCGCCAGCAGCGAGCCCGCAGGGGGCTCTGGCTACACCTTC. This encodes CASSEPAGGSGYTF.